These 20 T cell receptor beta chains share one sample of origin, sequenced in a study of tumor-infiltrating lymphocytes in primary liver carcinoma. With roughly 540 ng total RNA as template and a constant-region primer, TCR beta cDNA was made. TCR beta libraries came from three nested multiplex PCR rounds using slightly modified ARM-PCR. Running 9 to 10 cycles apiece, the first two PCR rounds relied on TRBV1-TRBV30 forward primers together with a C-beta reverse primer. TCRdb recomputed calls from the multiplex PCR reads with MiXCR, one row per CDR3 protein. In the table there are about 180,000 distinct CDR3 sequences, around 60% of which are singletons. Germline DNA was extracted too, while blood RNA derived from unsorted whole blood. Specimen: peripheral blood. These TCRs come from a man between 40 and 49 years old with primary liver carcinoma and hepatitis B virus infection.

The J gene is TRBJ2-5, the V gene TRBV4-1, with 8 nucleotides matching TRBD2. The CDR3 runs 16 residues. Germline V gives CDR1 MGHRA, CDR2 YSYEKL. V lost 3 bases, J lost 1 base, and 7 bases stayed unmatched. The CDR3 reads CASSQGAGAIQETQYF. CDR3 bases: TGCGCCAGCAGCCAGGGAGCGGGAGCCATCCAAGAGACCCAGTACTTC.

Concerning this clonotype itself: A much more abundant neighbour one base away suggests this may be a read error. The gene calls are TRBV6-5 and TRBJ2-5; D might be TRBD1 (6 bases). The germline V and J ends were trimmed by 10 bases and 7 bases, with 19 bases remaining between them. Germline V gene sequence: CDR1 MNHEY, CDR2 SVGAGI. This CDR3 spans 13 amino acids. Here the CDR3 reads CANRSGVMGTQYF. CDR3 nucleotides: TGTGCCAACAGATCAGGGGTGATGGGGACCCAGTACTTC.

Regarding this clonotype: The conserved phenylalanine or tryptophan is not found at the CDR3 terminus, so this likely reflects a read error. The genes are TRBV7-9 and TRBJ2-5, with TRBD2 matching 10 bases. The germline V gene has CDR1 SEHNR and CDR2 FQNEAQ (reference sequence). Germline trimming cut 4 bases from V and 4 bases from J; bases unmatched to any gene: 9. The CDR3 spans 16 residues. CDR3 in DNA: TGTGCCAGCAGCTACGCTAGCGGGAGAGTTGGAGAGACCCAGTACTAC. As protein: CASSYASGRVGETQYY.

V and J are TRBV6-1 and TRBJ1-1, with a possible D match to TRBD1 (6 bases). V lost 4 bases and J lost 7, with 16 bases in between. CDR1 is MNHNS and CDR2 is SASEGT in the germline V gene. CDR3 length equals 14 residues. Here the CDR3 reads CASSGAGGWGEAFF. The CDR3 nucleotides are TGTGCCAGCAGTGGAGCTGGGGGCTGGGGTGAAGCTTTCTTT.

This clonotype was observed a few times. V usage is TRBV5-6 and J usage is TRBJ2-7, with D perhaps TRBD2 (7 bases). V lost 4 bases and J 2 bases, leaving 10 bases between the germline ends. CDR1 SGHDT and CDR2 YYEEEE come from the germline V gene. CDR3 length equals 13 residues. The CDR3 spells CASSRGAAYEQYF. The DNA of the CDR3 is TGTGCCAGCAGCCGGGGGGCGGCCTACGAGCAGTACTTC.

V usage is TRBV11-2 and J usage is TRBJ2-7; D unclear. The CDR3 sequence is 16 residues long. Trimming pared 6 bases from V and 3 bases from J, leaving 21 bases between. Germline-derived CDR1 and CDR2 are SGHAT and FQNNGV. DNA of the CDR3: TGTGCCAGCAGTCCCCCCCGGGTGGTAGGGATCTACGAGCAGTACTTC. This encodes CASSPPRVVGIYEQYF.

With respect to this clonotype: At one of its ends the junction is not consistent with the germline gene, which may arise from a read error. V gene TRBV4-1 combines with J gene TRBJ1-2, with D uncertain. The CDR3 is 16 amino acids. CDR1 and CDR2 from the germline V gene are MGHRA and YSYEKL. The chain's CDR3 is CASRQESHGPVRSYTF. CDR3 nucleotides: TGCGCCAGCAGGCAAGAGTCTCATGGGCCCGTAAGGAGCTACACCTTC.

The chain uses TRBV6-5 and TRBJ1-6; D possibly corresponds to TRBD1 (5 bases). V shed 6 bases and J shed 6 bases, with 12 bases lying between them. The CDR3 is 14 residues long. The V gene's germline CDR1 is MNHEY and CDR2 SVGAGI. The CDR3 nucleotides read TGTGCCAGCAGAGGGACGTCCCGTAATTCACCCCTCCACTTT. This sequence encodes CASRGTSRNSPLHF.

This clonotype was counted a few times. V gene TRBV6-5 combines with J gene TRBJ2-2; 9 nucleotides agree with TRBD1. The CDR3 totals 15 residues. Germline-derived CDR1 and CDR2 are MNHEY and SVGAGI. The V and J ends lost 6 bases and 3 bases, in that order; junction bases with no gene match: 5. The CDR3 is CASRLTGGDTGELFF. The CDR3 DNA reads TGTGCCAGCAGACTAACAGGGGGCGACACCGGGGAGCTGTTTTTT.

This clonotype was seen a few times. In nucleotides, the CDR3 is TGTGCCAGCAGCCCTACAGGGGGAAACACTGAAGCTTTCTTT. Protein product: CASSPTGGNTEAFF. The chain has TRBV4-2 and TRBJ1-1; 8 nucleotides agree with TRBD1. Germline V gives CDR1 LGHNA, CDR2 YNFKEQ. Unmatched junction bases numbered 3, after V lost 4 bases and J lost 2 bases. The CDR3 is 14 residues long.

A note on this clonotype: Germline and junction disagree at one end, which may indicate a read error. The J gene is TRBJ1-1, the V gene TRBV10-3; the D is unclear. The CDR3 is made up of 13 amino acids. Germline V gene sequence: CDR1 ENHRY, CDR2 SYGVKD. In DNA form, the CDR3 reads TGTGCCATCAGGGAGTCTTGGAACACTGAAGCTTTCTTT. It encodes CAIRESWNTEAFF.

In the case of this clonotype: One base away lies a much larger clone, so this may be a sequencing read error. V gene TRBV29-1 combines with J gene TRBJ2-5; perhaps TRBD2 as D (5 bases). This CDR3 spans 11 amino acids. CDR1 is SQVTM, CDR2 ANQGSEA, per germline. The ends were cut back, 8 bases at V and 7 bases at J, with 14 bases in the middle. CDR3 sequence reads: CSFSQRGTQYF. The CDR3 DNA sequence: TGCAGCTTTAGTCAACGGGGGACCCAGTACTTC. Looking up the rest from reference TRBV29-1 and TRBJ2-5 gives the full variable domain: SAVISQKPSRDICQRGTSLTIQCQVDSQVTMMFWYRQQPGQSLTLIATANQGSEATYESGFVIDKFPISRPNLTFSTLTVSNMSPEDSSIYLCSFSQRGTQYFGPGTRLLVL.

V gene TRBV2 combines with J gene TRBJ2-5; TRBD2 might be the D (5 bases). The length of the CDR3 is 14 residues. CDR1 and CDR2 (germline): SNHLY, FYNNEI. Trimming cost V 8 bases and J 0 bases, with 13 bases left between them. The CDR3 loop is CASGGRAYQETQYF. CDR3 nucleotide sequence: TGTGCCAGCGGTGGGAGAGCGTACCAAGAGACCCAGTACTTC.

The V and J genes are TRBV12-3 or TRBV12-4 and TRBJ2-5; D not certain. V was trimmed by 5 bases and J by 1 base, leaving 17 bases between them. The CDR3 totals 16 residues. The CDR3 DNA reads TGTGCCAGCAGTGCCATAAAGTGGCCAGTCCAAGAGACCCAGTACTTC. Translated, it gives CASSAIKWPVQETQYF.

In the case of this clonotype: This CDR3 is missing its conserved last phenylalanine or tryptophan, likely due to a read error. The chain carries TRBV6-6 and TRBJ2-2; 7 nucleotides match TRBD1. Looked up from germline, CDR1 is MNHNY and CDR2 is SVGAGI (reference sequence). The CDR3 sequence is 13 residues long. V lost 9 bases and J lost 5; bases outside the gene matches: 6. As DNA, the CDR3 is TGTGCCAGTAAACAGGGGTGGACCGGGGAGCTGTTTTCT. Encoded protein: CASKQGWTGELFS.

This clonotype was seen repeatedly, ten times or more. The gene calls are TRBV11-2 and TRBJ1-2; D is unclear. Trimming shortened V by 1 base and J by 4 bases, and 16 bases separated the two germline ends. This CDR3 has 16 residues. Germline CDR1 SGHAT, CDR2 FQNNGV. CDR3 loop: CASSLGTAALSYGYTF. CDR3 sequence (DNA): TGTGCCAGCAGCTTAGGGACGGCGGCCCTTAGCTATGGCTACACCTTC.

In the case of this clonotype: A much bigger clone sits one base away, suggesting this may be a read error. The chain has TRBV4-1 and TRBJ2-7, with TRBD1 matching over 8 bases. The CDR3 runs to 13 residues. V gave up 3 bases and J gave up 5 bases; unmatched junction bases: 3. CDR1 is MGHRA, CDR2 YSYEKL, per germline. The CDR3 here is CASSQAGGNEQYF. CDR3 DNA sequence: TGCGCCAGCAGCCAGGCAGGGGGCAACGAGCAGTACTTC.

This rearrangement joins TRBV6-1 to TRBJ2-7; TRBD2 is a possible D gene (6 bases). This CDR3 has 14 residues. Looked up from germline, CDR1 is MNHNS and CDR2 is SASEGT. V lost 1 base and J 0 bases, leaving 7 bases between the germline ends. Here the CDR3 reads CASSEGGVSYEQYF. DNA of the CDR3: TGTGCCAGCAGTGAAGGGGGGGTCTCCTACGAGCAGTACTTC.

The rearrangement links TRBV5-4 to TRBJ2-1, with 7 bases fitting TRBD2. This CDR3 spans 14 amino acids. Germline V gene sequence: CDR1 SGHNT, CDR2 YYREEE (reference sequence). The junction had 4 bases not matched to a gene; V was cut back by 2 bases and J by 5 bases. The CDR3 region is CASSFAGTNNEQFF. The CDR3 nucleotides are TGTGCCAGCAGCTTTGCGGGGACTAACAATGAGCAGTTCTTC.

As concerns this clonotype: One junction end disagrees with the germline gene, perhaps due to a read error. The J gene is TRBJ2-3, the V gene TRBV28, with 7 nucleotides matching TRBD2. Looked up from germline, CDR1 is MDHEN and CDR2 is SYDVKM. CDR3 size: 15 residues. The CDR3 region is CTSSSPGGGRDTQYF. CDR3 nucleotide sequence: TGTACCAGCAGTTCTCCGGGAGGAGGCAGAGATACGCAGTATTTT. The full variable domain, with the rest looked up from reference TRBV28 and TRBJ2-3, is DVKVTQSSRYLVKRTGEKVFLECVQDMDHENMFWYRQDPGLGLRLIYFSYDVKMKEKGDIPEGYSVSREKKERFSLILESASTNQTSMYLCTSSSPGGGRDTQYFGPGTRLTVL.